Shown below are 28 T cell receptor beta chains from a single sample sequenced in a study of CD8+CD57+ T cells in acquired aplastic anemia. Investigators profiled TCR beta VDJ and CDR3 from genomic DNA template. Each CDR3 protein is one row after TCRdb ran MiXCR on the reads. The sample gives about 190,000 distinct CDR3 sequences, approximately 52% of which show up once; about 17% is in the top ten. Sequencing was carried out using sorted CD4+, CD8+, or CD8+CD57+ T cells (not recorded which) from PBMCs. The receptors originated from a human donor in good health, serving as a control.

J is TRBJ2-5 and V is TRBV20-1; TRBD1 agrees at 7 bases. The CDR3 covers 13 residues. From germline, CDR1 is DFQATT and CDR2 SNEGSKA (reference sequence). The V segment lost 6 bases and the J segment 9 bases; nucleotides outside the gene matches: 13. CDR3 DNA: TGCAGTGCAATCCGGGACAGCAATCAGCCCCAGTACTTC. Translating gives CSAIRDSNQPQYF.

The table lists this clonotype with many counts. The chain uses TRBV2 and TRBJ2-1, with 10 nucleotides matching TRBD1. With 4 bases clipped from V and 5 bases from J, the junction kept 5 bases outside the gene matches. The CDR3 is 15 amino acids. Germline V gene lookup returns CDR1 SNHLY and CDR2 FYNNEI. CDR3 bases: TGTGCCAGCAGTGCGGACAGGGGGGGGAACAATGAGCAGTTCTTC. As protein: CASSADRGGNNEQFF.

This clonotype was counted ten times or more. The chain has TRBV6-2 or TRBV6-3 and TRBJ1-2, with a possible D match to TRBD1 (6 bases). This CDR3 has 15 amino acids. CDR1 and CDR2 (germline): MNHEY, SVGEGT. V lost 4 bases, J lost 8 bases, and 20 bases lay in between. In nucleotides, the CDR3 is TGTGCCAGCAGTTCCGTGGACAGTCCGACGGGCGGCTACACCTTC. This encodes CASSSVDSPTGGYTF.

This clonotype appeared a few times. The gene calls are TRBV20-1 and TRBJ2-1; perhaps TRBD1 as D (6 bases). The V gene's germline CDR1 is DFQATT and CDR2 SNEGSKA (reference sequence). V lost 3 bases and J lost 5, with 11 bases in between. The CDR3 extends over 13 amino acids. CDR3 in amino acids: CSARRWGHNEQFF. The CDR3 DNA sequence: TGCAGTGCTAGGAGGTGGGGGCACAATGAGCAGTTCTTC.

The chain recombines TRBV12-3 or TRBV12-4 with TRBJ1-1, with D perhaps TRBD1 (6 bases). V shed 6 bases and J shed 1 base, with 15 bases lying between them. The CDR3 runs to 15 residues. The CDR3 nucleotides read TGTGCCAGCAGAATAGCGGGGGCCAAGAACACTGAAGCTTTCTTT. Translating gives CASRIAGAKNTEAFF.

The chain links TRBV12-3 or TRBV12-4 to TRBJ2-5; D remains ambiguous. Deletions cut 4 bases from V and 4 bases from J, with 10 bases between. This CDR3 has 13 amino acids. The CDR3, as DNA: TGTGCCAGCAGTTCTCTCGGATCAGAGACCCAGTACTTC. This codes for CASSSLGSETQYF.

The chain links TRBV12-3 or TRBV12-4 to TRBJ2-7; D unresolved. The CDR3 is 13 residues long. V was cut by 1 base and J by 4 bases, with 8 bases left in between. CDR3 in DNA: TGTGCCAGCAGTTTAGGTAGGCAGTACGAGCAGTACTTC. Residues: CASSLGRQYEQYF.

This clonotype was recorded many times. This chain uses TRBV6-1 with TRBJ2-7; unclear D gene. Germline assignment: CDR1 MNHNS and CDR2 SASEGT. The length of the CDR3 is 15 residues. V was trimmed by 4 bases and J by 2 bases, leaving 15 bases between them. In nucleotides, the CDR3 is TGTGCCAGCAGTGGGAAGATGTTTATGACCTACGAGCAGTACTTC. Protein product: CASSGKMFMTYEQYF.

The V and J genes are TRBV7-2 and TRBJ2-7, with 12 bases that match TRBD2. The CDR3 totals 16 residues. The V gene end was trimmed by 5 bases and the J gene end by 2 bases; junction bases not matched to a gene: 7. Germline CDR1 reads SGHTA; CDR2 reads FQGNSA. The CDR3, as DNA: TGTGCCAGCAGCCCTGTACTAGCGGGGGGCCCCTACGAGCAGTACTTC. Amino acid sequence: CASSPVLAGGPYEQYF.

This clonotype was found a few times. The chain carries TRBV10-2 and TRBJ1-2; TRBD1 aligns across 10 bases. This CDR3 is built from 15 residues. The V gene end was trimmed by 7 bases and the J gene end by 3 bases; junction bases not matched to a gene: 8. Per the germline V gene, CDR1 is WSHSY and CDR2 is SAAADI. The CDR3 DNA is TGCGCCAGCAACGCCGGGACAGGGGTCTACTATGGCTACACCTTC. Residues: CASNAGTGVYYGYTF.

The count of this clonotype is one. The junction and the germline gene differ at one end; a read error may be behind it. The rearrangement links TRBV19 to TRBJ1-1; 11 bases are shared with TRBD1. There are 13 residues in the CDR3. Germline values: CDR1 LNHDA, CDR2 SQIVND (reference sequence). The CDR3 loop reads CASKDRGPTEVSF. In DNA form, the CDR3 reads TGTGCCAGTAAGGACAGGGGGCCCACTGAAGTTTCCTTT.

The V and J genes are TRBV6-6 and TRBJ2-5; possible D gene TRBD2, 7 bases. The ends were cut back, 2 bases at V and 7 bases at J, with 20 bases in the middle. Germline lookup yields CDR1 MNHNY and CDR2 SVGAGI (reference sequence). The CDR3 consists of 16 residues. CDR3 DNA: TGTGCCAGCAGTTACAGGACCGGCAGGGGCGGGGGGACCCAGTACTTC. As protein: CASSYRTGRGGGTQYF.

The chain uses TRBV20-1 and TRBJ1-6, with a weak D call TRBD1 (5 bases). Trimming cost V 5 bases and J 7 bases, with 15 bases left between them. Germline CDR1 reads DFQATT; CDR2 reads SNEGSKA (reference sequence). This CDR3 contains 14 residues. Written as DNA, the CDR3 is TGCAGTGCTGATCCGGGGCTGGGAAATTCACCCCTCCACTTT. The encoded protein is CSADPGLGNSPLHF.

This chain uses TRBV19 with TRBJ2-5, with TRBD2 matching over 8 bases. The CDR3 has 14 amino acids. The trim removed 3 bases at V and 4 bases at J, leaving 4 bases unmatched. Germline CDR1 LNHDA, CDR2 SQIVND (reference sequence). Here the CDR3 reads CASSMGGLAETQYF. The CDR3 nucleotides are TGTGCCAGTAGTATGGGCGGACTAGCAGAGACCCAGTACTTC.

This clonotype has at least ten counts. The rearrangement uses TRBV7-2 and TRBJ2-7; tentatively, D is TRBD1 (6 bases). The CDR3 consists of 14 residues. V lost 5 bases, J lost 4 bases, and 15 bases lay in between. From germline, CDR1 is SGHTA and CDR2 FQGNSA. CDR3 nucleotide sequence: TGTGCCAGCAGCCCCCGGGACAAACCTTACGAGCAGTACTTC. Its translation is CASSPRDKPYEQYF.

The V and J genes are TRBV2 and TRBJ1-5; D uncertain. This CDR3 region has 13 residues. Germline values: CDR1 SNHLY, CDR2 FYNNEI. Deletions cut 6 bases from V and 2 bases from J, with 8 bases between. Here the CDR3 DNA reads TGTGCCAGCAGGGAATGGCGCAATCAGCCCCAGCATTTT. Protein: CASREWRNQPQHF.

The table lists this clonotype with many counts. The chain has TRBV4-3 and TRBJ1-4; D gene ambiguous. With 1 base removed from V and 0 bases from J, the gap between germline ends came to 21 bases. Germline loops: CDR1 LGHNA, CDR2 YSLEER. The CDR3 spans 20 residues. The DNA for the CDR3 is TGCGCCAGCAGCCAAGGAGCCACGTGGGAAGGAGGGCCAACTAATGAAAAACTGTTTTTT. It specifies CASSQGATWEGGPTNEKLFF.

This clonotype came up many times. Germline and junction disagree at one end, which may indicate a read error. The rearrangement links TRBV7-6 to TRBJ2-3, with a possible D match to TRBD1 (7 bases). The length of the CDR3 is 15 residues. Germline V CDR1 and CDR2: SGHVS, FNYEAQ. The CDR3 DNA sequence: TGTGCTAGCAGCTTAGGAGGGGGCGTCACAGATACGCAGTATTTT. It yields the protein CASSLGGGVTDTQYF.

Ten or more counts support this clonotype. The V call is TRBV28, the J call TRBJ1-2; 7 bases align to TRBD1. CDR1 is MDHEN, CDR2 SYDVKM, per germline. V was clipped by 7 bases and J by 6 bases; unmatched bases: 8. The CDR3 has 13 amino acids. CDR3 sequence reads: CASKTQGYHGYTF. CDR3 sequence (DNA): TGTGCCAGCAAAACACAGGGGTATCATGGCTACACCTTC.

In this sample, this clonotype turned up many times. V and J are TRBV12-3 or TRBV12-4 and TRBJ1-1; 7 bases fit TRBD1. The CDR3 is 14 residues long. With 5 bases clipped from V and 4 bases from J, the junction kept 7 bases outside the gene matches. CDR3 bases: TGTGCCAGCAGTAGCAGACAGGGTTCCACTGAAGCTTTCTTT. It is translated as CASSSRQGSTEAFF.

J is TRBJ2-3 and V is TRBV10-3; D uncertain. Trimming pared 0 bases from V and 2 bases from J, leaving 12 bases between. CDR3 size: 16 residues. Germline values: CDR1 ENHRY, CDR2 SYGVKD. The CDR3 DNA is TGTGCCATCAGTGAGTCGGCGGTGACTCTCACAGATACGCAGTATTTT. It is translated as CAISESAVTLTDTQYF.

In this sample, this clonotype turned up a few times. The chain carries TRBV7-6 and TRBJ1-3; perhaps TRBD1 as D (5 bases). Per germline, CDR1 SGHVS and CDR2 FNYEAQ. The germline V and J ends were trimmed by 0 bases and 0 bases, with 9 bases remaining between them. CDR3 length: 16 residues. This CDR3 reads CASSLAGTSSGNTIYF. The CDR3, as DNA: TGTGCCAGCAGCTTAGCAGGGACGAGCTCTGGAAACACCATATATTTT.

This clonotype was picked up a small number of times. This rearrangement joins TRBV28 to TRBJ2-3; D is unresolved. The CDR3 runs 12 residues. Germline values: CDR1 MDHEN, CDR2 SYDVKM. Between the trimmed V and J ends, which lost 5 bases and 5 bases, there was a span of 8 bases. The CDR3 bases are TGTGCCAGCAGTCCGCCCCAAGATACGCAGTATTTT. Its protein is CASSPPQDTQYF. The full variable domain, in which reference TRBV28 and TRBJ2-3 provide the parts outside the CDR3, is DVKVTQSSRYLVKRTGEKVFLECVQDMDHENMFWYRQDPGLGLRLIYFSYDVKMKEKGDIPEGYSVSREKKERFSLILESASTNQTSMYLCASSPPQDTQYFGPGTRLTVL.

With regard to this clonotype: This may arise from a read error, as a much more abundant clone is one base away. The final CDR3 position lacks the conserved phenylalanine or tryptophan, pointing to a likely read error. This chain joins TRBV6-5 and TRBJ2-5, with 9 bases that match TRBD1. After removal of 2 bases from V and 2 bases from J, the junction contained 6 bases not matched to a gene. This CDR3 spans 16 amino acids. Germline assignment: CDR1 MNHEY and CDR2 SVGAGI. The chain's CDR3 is CASSYRTGVRQETQYL. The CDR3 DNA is TGTGCCAGCAGTTACAGGACAGGGGTGAGACAAGAGACCCAGTACCTC.

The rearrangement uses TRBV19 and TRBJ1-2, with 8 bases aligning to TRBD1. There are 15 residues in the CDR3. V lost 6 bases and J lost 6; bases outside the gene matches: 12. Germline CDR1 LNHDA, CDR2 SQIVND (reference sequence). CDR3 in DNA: TGTGCCAGTAGCGGACAGGGACGTCAGTGGGATGGCTACACCTTC. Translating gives CASSGQGRQWDGYTF.

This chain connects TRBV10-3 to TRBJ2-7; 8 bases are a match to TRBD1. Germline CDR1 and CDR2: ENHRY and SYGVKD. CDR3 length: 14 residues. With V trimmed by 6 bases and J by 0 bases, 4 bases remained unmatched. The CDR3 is CAISADRVSYEQYF. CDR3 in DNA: TGTGCCATCAGCGCGGACAGGGTCTCCTACGAGCAGTACTTC.

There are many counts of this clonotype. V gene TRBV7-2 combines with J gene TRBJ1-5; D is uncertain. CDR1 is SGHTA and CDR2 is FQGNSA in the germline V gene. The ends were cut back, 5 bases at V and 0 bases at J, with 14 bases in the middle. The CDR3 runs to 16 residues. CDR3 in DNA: TGTGCCAGCAGCCTGTGGGGTCAACCTAGCAATCAGCCCCAGCATTTT. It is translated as CASSLWGQPSNQPQHF.

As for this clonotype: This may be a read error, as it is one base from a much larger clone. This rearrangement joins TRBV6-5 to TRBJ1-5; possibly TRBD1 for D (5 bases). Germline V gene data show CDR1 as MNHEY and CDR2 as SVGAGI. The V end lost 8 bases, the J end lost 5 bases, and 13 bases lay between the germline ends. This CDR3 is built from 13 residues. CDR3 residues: CASGGGGDQPQHF. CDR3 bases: TGTGCCAGCGGGGGGGGTGGGGATCAGCCCCAGCATTTT.